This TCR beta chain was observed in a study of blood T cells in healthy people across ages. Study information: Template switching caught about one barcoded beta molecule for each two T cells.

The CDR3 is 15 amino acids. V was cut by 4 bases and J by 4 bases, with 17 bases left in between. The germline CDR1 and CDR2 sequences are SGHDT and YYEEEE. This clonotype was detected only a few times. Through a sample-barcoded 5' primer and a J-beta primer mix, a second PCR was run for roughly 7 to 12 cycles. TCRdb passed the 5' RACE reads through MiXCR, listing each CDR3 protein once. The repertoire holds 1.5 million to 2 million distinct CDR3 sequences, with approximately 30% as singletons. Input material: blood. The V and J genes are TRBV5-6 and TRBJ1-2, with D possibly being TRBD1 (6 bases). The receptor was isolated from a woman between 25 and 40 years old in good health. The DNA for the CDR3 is TGTGCCAGCAGCCCCGGGACAAGGACAACCTATGGCTACACCTTC. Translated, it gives CASSPGTRTTYGYTF. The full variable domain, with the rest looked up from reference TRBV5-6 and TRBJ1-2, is DAGVTQSPTHLIKTRGQQVTLRCSPKSGHDTVSWYQQALGQGPQFIFQYYEEEERQRGNFPDRFSGHQFPNYSSELNVNALLLGDSALYLCASSPGTRTTYGYTFGSGTRLTVV.